This T cell receptor (beta chain) was obtained from a study of T cell changes during pregnancy in multiple sclerosis. Sequencing was performed with immunoSEQ multiplex PCR; in TCRdb, only in-frame clones are kept and a portion is missing. The data contain some 28,000 clones, more than 85% of them seen just once; the ten biggest clones take up approximately 0.43%. Per germline, CDR1 MNHEY and CDR2 SMNVEV (reference sequence). The CDR3 loop spans 14 amino acids. V was pared by 6 bases and J by 5 bases, with 8 bases of the junction left unmatched. The sequence was obtained from a female donor with multiple sclerosis, enrolled in a pregnancy study. This chain connects TRBV27 to TRBJ2-5; 8 bases match TRBD1. This sample comprised CD4+ T cells from peripheral blood mononuclear cells, obtained after pregnancy. CDR3 bases: TGTGCCAGCAGCCAATTGACAGGGGTGGAGACCCAGTACTTC. It codes for CASSQLTGVETQYF.